A single sample is the source of the 30 T cell receptor beta chains below, sequenced in a study of Ad26.COV2.S vaccination and SARS-CoV-2 variants. Treatment here: roughly 18 received Ad26.COV2.S at low or high dose, single or two shots; 5 received placebo; per-sample allocation not given. The investigators took samples on day 63 after the first vaccine or placebo injection. This table comes from immunoSEQ multiplex PCR, and its TCRdb copy is limited to in-frame clones, with some not included. There are 300,000 to 400,000 clones in the sample; around 86% occur only once, and roughly 3.1% lies in the top ten. This specimen was peripheral blood, taken in a trial of Ad26.COV2.S vaccine versus placebo. All receptors derive from a person aged 18 to 59 who received the Ad26.COV2.S COVID-19 vaccine or a placebo.

A single count supports this clone. The V call is TRBV3-1 (or the pseudogene TRBV3-2), the J call TRBJ1-2; a possible D gene is TRBD1 (6 bases). This CDR3 comprises 14 residues. Trimming shortened V by 4 bases and J by 4 bases, and 13 bases separated the two germline ends. Germline V lookup: CDR1 LGHDT, CDR2 YNNKEL (reference sequence). CDR3 sequence: CASSPRTAFYGYTF. The CDR3 DNA reads as TGTGCCAGCAGCCCTCGGACAGCCTTCTATGGCTACACCTTC.

J is TRBJ1-1 and V is TRBV25-1; TRBD1 aligns across 10 bases. V shed 4 bases, J shed 0 bases, and the junction held 5 bases outside the gene matches. The CDR3 covers 16 residues. Germline loops: CDR1 MGHDK, CDR2 SYGVNS. CDR3 protein: CASSGQGAFMNTEAFF. CDR3 DNA: TGTGCCAGCAGTGGACAGGGGGCTTTTATGAACACTGAAGCTTTCTTT.

The chain combines TRBV5-4 with TRBJ1-2; D is uncertain. V was pared by 0 bases and J by 6 bases, with 6 bases between. CDR3 length: 12 residues. In germline, CDR1 is SGHNT, CDR2 YYREEE (reference sequence). CDR3 amino acids: CASSLESHGYTF. In nucleotides, the CDR3 is TGTGCCAGCAGCTTGGAGTCGCATGGCTACACCTTC. Together with reference TRBV5-4 and TRBJ1-2, the CDR3 gives the full variable domain: ETGVTQSPTHLIKTRGQQVTLRCSSQSGHNTVSWYQQALGQGPQFIFQYYREEENGRGNFPPRFSGLQFPNYSSELNVNALELDDSALYLCASSLESHGYTFGSGTRLTVV.

This chain connects TRBV3-1 (or the pseudogene TRBV3-2) to TRBJ2-1, with 7 bases that match TRBD1. Germline V lookup: CDR1 LGHDT, CDR2 YNNKEL (reference sequence). This CDR3 region has 12 residues. V dropped 4 bases and J dropped 16; count of bases not matched to a gene: 10. CDR3 amino acids: CASSPYPGQSFF. CDR3 coding DNA: TGTGCCAGCAGCCCCTACCCGGGACAGAGTTTCTTC.

This clone was observed a handful of times. This chain connects TRBV7-2 to TRBJ1-1; D remains unclear. V was clipped by 1 base and J by 4 bases, with 13 bases between them. From germline, CDR1 is SGHTA and CDR2 FQGNSA. CDR3 length equals 15 residues. CDR3: CASSLGGWEGTEAFF. The CDR3 nucleotides read TGTGCCAGCAGCTTAGGGGGTTGGGAGGGCACTGAAGCTTTCTTT.

This clone was counted only a few times. The chain is built from TRBV3-1 (or the pseudogene TRBV3-2) and TRBJ1-5, with D unresolved. In germline, CDR1 is LGHDT, CDR2 YNNKEL (reference sequence). V was trimmed by 0 bases and J by 7 bases, leaving 10 bases between them. The CDR3 extends over 14 amino acids. The CDR3 protein is CASSQDGERQPQHF. In DNA form, the CDR3 reads TGTGCCAGCAGCCAAGATGGCGAAAGGCAGCCCCAGCATTTT.

V gene TRBV5-1 combines with J gene TRBJ1-5; D is uncertain. The germline CDR1 and CDR2 sequences are SGHRS and YFSETQ. This CDR3 contains 14 residues. Deletions cut 5 bases from V and 2 bases from J, with 11 bases between. The CDR3 sequence is CASSKGDGNQPQHF. CDR3 sequence (DNA): TGCGCCAGCAGTAAAGGAGACGGCAATCAGCCCCAGCATTTT.

This chain connects TRBV6-5 to TRBJ1-1; the match to TRBD1 covers 8 bases. Trimming at V came to 5 bases and at J to 1 base, leaving 6 bases not matched to a gene. CDR1 is MNHEY and CDR2 is SVGAGI in the germline V gene. This CDR3 is 15 amino acids long. The CDR3 region has the DNA TGTGCCAGCAGTCCCCGGACAGGGCAGAACACTGAAGCTTTCTTT. Translated, it gives CASSPRTGQNTEAFF.

The rearrangement links TRBV11-2 to TRBJ1-1, with D uncertain. There are 15 residues in the CDR3. Trimming stripped 3 bases from V and 1 base from J, with 12 bases between. CDR1 is SGHAT, CDR2 FQNNGV, per germline. The CDR3 sequence: CASSFSYTANTEAFF. The CDR3 DNA follows: TGTGCCAGCAGCTTTTCCTACACGGCGAACACTGAAGCTTTCTTT.

The chain joins TRBV6-2 or TRBV6-3 to TRBJ1-2; a weak D match, TRBD1 (5 bases). V lost 2 bases and J 3 bases, leaving 16 bases between the germline ends. Germline CDR1 reads MNHEY; CDR2 reads SVGEGT. This CDR3 region has 16 residues. The DNA of the CDR3 is TGTGCCAGCAGTTACGGCCCGCTTACGGGGCACTATGGCTACACCTTC. The encoded protein is CASSYGPLTGHYGYTF.

The rearrangement joins TRBV7-2 to TRBJ1-5; no definite D call. V was cut by 5 bases and J by 2 bases, with 16 bases left in between. CDR1 and CDR2 from the germline V gene are SGHTA and FQGNSA. This CDR3 is built from 16 residues. CDR3 in DNA: TGTGCCAGCAGCCCCCTTGGCCCCGGCGGCAATCAGCCCCAGCATTTT. The encoded protein is CASSPLGPGGNQPQHF.

This rearrangement joins TRBV2 to TRBJ1-4; the D is unclear. This CDR3 comprises 11 residues. Trimming cost V 5 bases and J 5 bases, with 3 bases left between them. Germline-derived CDR1 and CDR2 are SNHLY and FYNNEI. The CDR3 DNA is TGTGCCAGCAGTATCAATGAAAAACTGTTTTTT. Its protein is CASSINEKLFF. Drawing the rest from reference TRBV2 and TRBJ1-4, the complete variable domain is EPEVTQTPSHQVTQMGQEVILRCVPISNHLYFYWYRQILGQKVEFLVSFYNNEISEKSEIFDDQFSVERPDGSNFTLKIRSTKLEDSAMYFCASSINEKLFFGSGTQLSVL.

The rearrangement links TRBV3-1 (or the pseudogene TRBV3-2) to TRBJ1-6; D uncertain. V lost 1 base to trimming and J lost 10 bases, with 5 bases between them. Germline V gene lookup returns CDR1 LGHDT and CDR2 YNNKEL (reference sequence). There are 12 residues in the CDR3. The CDR3 DNA follows: TGTGCCAGCAGCCAAGTGGGATCACCCCTCCACTTT. Translated, it gives CASSQVGSPLHF.

This chain connects TRBV7-9 to TRBJ2-5; the match to TRBD2 covers 7 bases. Germline CDR1 reads SEHNR; CDR2 reads FQNEAQ (reference sequence). The V gene end was trimmed by 5 bases and the J gene end by 2 bases; junction bases not matched to a gene: 5. This CDR3 region has 14 residues. This CDR3 is CASSDGTKQETQYF. The CDR3 DNA sequence: TGTGCCAGCAGCGACGGGACTAAACAAGAGACCCAGTACTTC.

The sample holds a few counts of this clone. V is TRBV29-1 and J is TRBJ2-5; D remains unclear. The CDR3 spans 11 residues. Germline assignment: CDR1 SQVTM and CDR2 ANQGSEA. V gave up 3 bases and J gave up 4 bases, with 6 bases separating them. CDR3 in amino acids: CSVDRAETQYF. The CDR3 bases are TGCAGCGTTGATAGGGCAGAGACCCAGTACTTC.

The chain has TRBV19 and TRBJ1-5; D is possibly TRBD1 (5 bases). Germline V gives CDR1 LNHDA, CDR2 SQIVND (reference sequence). V lost 5 bases and J 8 bases, leaving 25 bases between the germline ends. The CDR3 extends over 17 amino acids. This chain's CDR3 is CASSPRGRSGETKPQHF. CDR3 sequence (DNA): TGTGCCAGTAGTCCACGTGGCAGGTCGGGGGAAACAAAGCCCCAGCATTTT. The complete variable domain, with remaining parts taken from reference TRBV19 and TRBJ1-5, reads DGGITQSPKYLFRKEGQNVTLSCEQNLNHDAMYWYRQDPGQGLRLIYYSQIVNDFQKGDIAEGYSVSREKKESFPLTVTSAQKNPTAFYLCASSPRGRSGETKPQHFGDGTRLSIL.

This chain joins TRBV30 and TRBJ2-7; D is ambiguous. Germline CDR1 reads GTSNPN; CDR2 reads SVGIG (reference sequence). Trimming removed 0 bases from V and 6 bases from J, with 21 bases in between. The CDR3 totals 16 residues. The CDR3 DNA reads as TGTGCCTGGAGTGTAAGCCCCCTGAGTCCAGAGGTCGAGCAGTACTTC. This codes for CAWSVSPLSPEVEQYF.

Here the CDR3 reads CASSLRTGNTEAFF. The DNA for the CDR3 is TGCGCCAGCAGCCTCCGGACAGGGAACACTGAAGCTTTCTTT. The gene calls are TRBV5-1 and TRBJ1-1; TRBD1 matches at 7 bases. From germline, CDR1 is SGHRS and CDR2 YFSETQ. The CDR3 is 14 amino acids. V was clipped by 4 bases and J by 1 base; unmatched bases: 4.

J is TRBJ1-1 and V is TRBV12-3 or TRBV12-4; weak D call: TRBD1 (6 bases). The CDR3 has 12 amino acids. Trimming cost V 7 bases and J 7 bases, with 13 bases left between them. The CDR3 DNA reads TGTGCCAGCAATTCGGGACACCTTGAAGCTTTCTTT. Protein product: CASNSGHLEAFF.

The CDR3 DNA reads TGCAGCGTTGTCTGGGACGCTCCCTACGAGCAGTACTTC. Protein: CSVVWDAPYEQYF. The genes are TRBV29-1 and TRBJ2-7; D tentatively reads TRBD1 or TRBD2 (5 bases each). Germline-derived CDR1 and CDR2 are SQVTM and ANQGSEA. Trimming removed 4 bases from V and 2 bases from J, with 12 bases in between. The CDR3 is 13 amino acids.

V is TRBV19 and J is TRBJ1-2, with D possibly TRBD1 on 5 matching bases. Per the germline V gene, CDR1 is LNHDA and CDR2 is SQIVND (reference sequence). The CDR3 runs 14 residues. V was pared by 5 bases and J by 4 bases, with 14 bases between. The DNA of the CDR3 is TGTGCCAGTAGTTCCCAGACAGCCACCTATGGCTACACCTTC. Encoded protein: CASSSQTATYGYTF.

The rearrangement joins TRBV14 to TRBJ2-7; D is undetermined. The ends were cut back, 1 base at V and 1 base at J, with 5 bases in the middle. Germline CDR1 SGHDN, CDR2 FVKESK. The CDR3 totals 13 residues. The DNA for the CDR3 is TGTGCCAGCAGCCAAGTCGAGTCCTACGAGCAGTACTTC. Its protein is CASSQVESYEQYF.

The chain employs TRBV11-3 and TRBJ2-5, with 10 nucleotides matching TRBD1. The CDR3 contains 16 residues. Germline CDR1 SGHNT, CDR2 YENEEA. V was clipped by 2 bases and J by 5 bases; unmatched bases: 8. The DNA of the CDR3 is TGTGCCAGCAGCTTAAGTACGGGACAGGGGACGGAGACCCAGTACTTC. Translating gives CASSLSTGQGTETQYF. The full variable domain, with the rest looked up from reference TRBV11-3 and TRBJ2-5, is EAGVVQSPRYKIIEKKQPVAFWCNPISGHNTLYWYLQNLGQGPELLIRYENEEAVDDSQLPKDRFSAERLKGVDSTLKIQPAELGDSAVYLCASSLSTGQGTETQYFGPGTRLLVL.

This chain uses TRBV30 with TRBJ2-7; the D is unclear. Trimming removed 5 bases from V and 2 bases from J, with 7 bases in between. Germline loops: CDR1 GTSNPN, CDR2 SVGIG (reference sequence). The CDR3 sequence is 11 residues long. The CDR3 DNA reads as TGTGCCTGGGACAACACCTACGAGCAGTACTTC. This sequence encodes CAWDNTYEQYF.

The genes are TRBV19 and TRBJ2-7, with TRBD1 as a possible D gene (6 bases). The CDR3 is 16 residues long. The germline CDR1 and CDR2 sequences are LNHDA and SQIVND (reference sequence). The V and J ends lost 3 bases and 0 bases respectively, with 15 bases between them. This CDR3 reads CASSISQRGSSYEQYF. The CDR3, as DNA: TGTGCCAGTAGTATTAGCCAGAGGGGGTCCTCCTACGAGCAGTACTTC.

The rearrangement links TRBV2 to TRBJ2-2; D uncertain. The CDR3 has 12 residues. Per germline, CDR1 SNHLY and CDR2 FYNNEI. The CDR3 DNA reads TGTGGCCAGCAAGCACACACCGGGGAGCTGTTTTTT. As protein: CGQQAHTGELFF. Combining the CDR3 with reference TRBV2 and TRBJ2-2 gives the whole variable domain EPEVTQTPSHQVTQMGQEVILRCVPISNHLYFYWYRQILGQKVEFLVSFYNNEISEKSEIFDDQFSVERPDGSNFTLKIRSTKLEDSAMYFCGQQAHTGELFFGEGSRLTVL.

This rearrangement joins TRBV19 to TRBJ1-5; no definite D call. This CDR3 spans 15 amino acids. V gave up 4 bases and J gave up 5 bases, with 15 bases separating them. CDR1 is LNHDA and CDR2 is SQIVND in the germline V gene (reference sequence). CDR3 in amino acids: CASSRPRTSDQPQHF. The CDR3 region has the DNA TGTGCCAGTAGTAGGCCTCGGACGTCGGATCAGCCCCAGCATTTT.

CDR3 in amino acids: CASSETSGGNYNEQFF. In DNA form, the CDR3 reads TGTGCCAGCAGCGAAACTAGCGGGGGCAACTACAATGAGCAGTTCTTC. The genes are TRBV9 and TRBJ2-1; TRBD2 matches at 11 bases. J lost 3 bases, V lost 3 bases, and 5 bases had no gene match. Per germline, CDR1 SGDLS and CDR2 YYNGEE. CDR3 size: 16 residues.

V is TRBV3-1 (or the pseudogene TRBV3-2) and J is TRBJ2-3; TRBD2 matches 9 bases. This CDR3 has 16 amino acids. Germline CDR1 reads LGHDT; CDR2 reads YNNKEL (reference sequence). The J segment lost 5 bases and the V segment lost 1 base, leaving 7 bases of the junction unmatched. The CDR3 reads CASSQVGGGAGDTQYF. The CDR3 region has the DNA TGTGCCAGCAGCCAAGTAGGCGGGGGGGCTGGAGATACGCAGTATTTT.

V and J are TRBV12-3 or TRBV12-4 and TRBJ1-6; D ambiguous. V gave up 5 bases and J gave up 9 bases, with 11 bases separating them. The CDR3 covers 13 residues. In nucleotides, the CDR3 is TGTGCCAGCAGTCGCCCGGGAGCTTCACCCCTCCACTTT. It specifies CASSRPGASPLHF.